The 28 T cell receptor beta chains below were found in one sample sequenced in a study of PD-1 blockade in classical Hodgkin lymphoma. Relapse was seen in all patients after autologous stem cell transplantation, and brentuximab vedotin exposure was variable. Assay used: immunoSEQ multiplex PCR; TCRdb lists only in-frame clones, some missing. The sample has about 97,000 clones; 65% to 85% are singletons. The source was peripheral blood mononuclear cells (PBMCs), collected at baseline. These receptors were taken from a human donor with classical Hodgkin lymphoma.

The CDR3 loop is CASSEGAVYGYTF. CDR3 nucleotides: TGTGCCAGCAGTGAAGGTGCGGTCTATGGCTACACCTTC. V and J are TRBV6-1 and TRBJ1-2; no reliable D call. There are 13 residues in the CDR3. V shed 1 base and J shed 4 bases, with 7 bases lying between them. Per germline, CDR1 MNHNS and CDR2 SASEGT.

The J gene is TRBJ1-4, the V gene TRBV5-1, with 7 bases identical to TRBD1. The CDR3 has 15 residues. CDR1 and CDR2 from the germline V gene are SGHRS and YFSETQ. V gave up 3 bases and J gave up 5 bases; unmatched junction bases: 7. This chain's CDR3 is CASSSGGQNNEKLFF. The CDR3 bases are TGCGCCAGCAGCTCTGGGGGACAGAACAATGAAAAACTGTTTTTT.

V usage is TRBV5-4 and J usage is TRBJ1-1; TRBD1 is a possible D gene (5 bases). The CDR3 covers 14 residues. Trimming took off 3 bases at V and 1 base at J, with 10 bases between the two ends. Germline CDR1 is SGHNT and CDR2 is YYREEE (reference sequence). CDR3 sequence reads: CASSWQGTNTEAFF. The DNA for the CDR3 is TGTGCCAGCAGCTGGCAGGGAACGAACACTGAAGCTTTCTTT. The entire variable domain, with the rest obtained from reference TRBV5-4 and TRBJ1-1, is as follows: ETGVTQSPTHLIKTRGQQVTLRCSSQSGHNTVSWYQQALGQGPQFIFQYYREEENGRGNFPPRFSGLQFPNYSSELNVNALELDDSALYLCASSWQGTNTEAFFGQGTRLTVV.

The chain combines TRBV5-1 with TRBJ1-2; 12 bases fit TRBD1. V was pared by 4 bases and J by 8 bases, with 3 bases of the junction left unmatched. This CDR3 contains 13 residues. The germline CDR1 and CDR2 sequences are SGHRS and YFSETQ. The CDR3 reads CASSVGTGGGYTF. The CDR3 nucleotides are TGCGCCAGCAGCGTCGGGACAGGGGGCGGCTACACCTTC. Full variable domain (outside the CDR3, taken from reference TRBV5-1 and TRBJ1-2): KAGVTQTPRYLIKTRGQQVTLSCSPISGHRSVSWYQQTPGQGLQFLFEYFSETQRNKGNFPGRFSGRQFSNSRSEMNVSTLELGDSALYLCASSVGTGGGYTFGSGTRLTVV.

The chain has TRBV6-1 and TRBJ2-3; 7 bases align to TRBD2. This CDR3 comprises 15 residues. V dropped 4 bases and J dropped 1; count of bases not matched to a gene: 5. CDR1 is MNHNS and CDR2 is SASEGT in the germline V gene. CDR3 nucleotides: TGTGCCAGCAGTGTCACGGGAGGAGGCACAGATACGCAGTATTTT. Encoded protein: CASSVTGGGTDTQYF.

V usage is TRBV4-1 and J usage is TRBJ2-1, with unresolved D. The CDR3 is 19 amino acids. The V end lost 3 bases, the J end lost 0 bases, and 21 bases lay between the germline ends. Germline lookup yields CDR1 MGHRA and CDR2 YSYEKL. The CDR3 DNA is TGCGCCAGCAGCCAGCTCCCCGGTAGTGGAGCCCGCTCCTACAATGAGCAGTTCTTC. Its translation: CASSQLPGSGARSYNEQFF.

Written as DNA, the CDR3 is TGTGCCAGCAGCCACACGCAGGGTCTTGAAGCTTTCTTT. Translating it yields CASSHTQGLEAFF. This rearrangement joins TRBV11-2 to TRBJ1-1; D might be TRBD1 (5 bases). The CDR3 extends over 13 amino acids. The V and J ends lost 5 bases and 7 bases respectively, with 14 bases between them. Germline CDR1 is SGHAT and CDR2 is FQNNGV.

The V gene is TRBV6-5, the J gene TRBJ1-1, with D tentatively TRBD1 (6 bases). CDR1 is MNHEY, CDR2 SVGAGI, per germline. The CDR3 contains 14 residues. Trimming took off 8 bases at V and 1 base at J, with 14 bases between the two ends. Here the CDR3 DNA reads TGTGCCAGCGGCCCTTACAGGGAGAACACTGAAGCTTTCTTT. This gives the protein CASGPYRENTEAFF.

This clone was recorded a few times. The chain has TRBV6-1 and TRBJ1-2; D may be TRBD1 (5 bases). Trimming cost V 1 base and J 4 bases, with 16 bases left between them. Germline assignment: CDR1 MNHNS and CDR2 SASEGT. This CDR3 comprises 16 residues. CDR3 sequence: CASSEVGAPWGYGYTF. The CDR3 region has the DNA TGTGCCAGCAGTGAAGTCGGGGCACCATGGGGCTATGGCTACACCTTC.

The chain uses TRBV25-1 and TRBJ2-3; D is possibly TRBD1 (5 bases). The CDR3 totals 13 residues. In germline, CDR1 is MGHDK, CDR2 SYGVNS. V lost 4 bases and J lost 4, with 9 bases in between. CDR3 bases: TGTGCCAGCAGTGTCCAGGGTGCAGATACGCAGTATTTT. Protein: CASSVQGADTQYF.

The V and J genes are TRBV11-2 and TRBJ2-7; 7 nucleotides align to TRBD1. V shed 3 bases, J shed 5 bases, and the junction held 13 bases outside the gene matches. The CDR3 has 16 amino acids. CDR1 and CDR2 from the germline V gene are SGHAT and FQNNGV. CDR3 protein: CASSFGLGTGVNEQYF. DNA of the CDR3: TGTGCCAGCAGCTTCGGCCTCGGAACAGGGGTCAACGAGCAGTACTTC.

This chain links TRBV5-4 with TRBJ2-1, with 7 bases fitting TRBD1. Per the germline V gene, CDR1 is SGHNT and CDR2 is YYREEE (reference sequence). Trimming at V came to 1 base and at J to 7 bases, leaving 5 bases not matched to a gene. The CDR3 runs 14 residues. The CDR3 here is CASSLTGERNEQFF. DNA of the CDR3: TGTGCCAGCAGCTTGACAGGGGAGAGGAATGAGCAGTTCTTC.

V gene TRBV6-5 combines with J gene TRBJ2-7; a weak D match, TRBD2 (5 bases). The V gene lost 7 bases and the J gene lost 3 bases, with 13 bases spanning the gap. This CDR3 comprises 13 residues. CDR1 is MNHEY, CDR2 SVGAGI, per germline. The CDR3 coding sequence is TGTGCCAGCACGAGCGGAATCGGCTACGAGCAGTACTTC. Translation: CASTSGIGYEQYF.

In its sample, this clone was seen once. V is TRBV7-2 and J is TRBJ2-7; no firm D call. Deletions cut 3 bases from V and 5 bases from J, with 8 bases between. This CDR3 has 12 amino acids. Germline V lookup: CDR1 SGHTA, CDR2 FQGNSA. CDR3 sequence: CASSFNANEQYF. The DNA of the CDR3 is TGTGCCAGCAGCTTTAACGCTAACGAGCAGTACTTC.

V usage is TRBV7-9 and J usage is TRBJ1-2, with 7 bases matching TRBD1. The CDR3 has 15 residues. Germline loops: CDR1 SEHNR, CDR2 FQNEAQ (reference sequence). The V and J ends lost 1 base and 6 bases, in that order; junction bases with no gene match: 8. The CDR3 DNA follows: TGTGCCAGCAGCTTAGACCTATACAGGGGAGATGGCTACACCTTC. Protein: CASSLDLYRGDGYTF.

V and J are TRBV25-1 and TRBJ2-1; D call uncertain. This CDR3 is built from 13 residues. CDR1 MGHDK and CDR2 SYGVNS come from the germline V gene. With 1 base removed from V and 10 bases from J, the gap between germline ends came to 11 bases. The CDR3 protein is CASSEFPEGEQFF. In DNA, the CDR3 is TGTGCCAGCAGTGAATTCCCTGAAGGGGAGCAGTTCTTC.

This clone showed up just once. The genes are TRBV5-1 and TRBJ2-3, with a weak D call TRBD1 (6 bases). This CDR3 spans 16 amino acids. Germline CDR1 and CDR2: SGHRS and YFSETQ. Trimming took 4 bases from V and 1 from J, leaving 16 bases between them. The CDR3 DNA sequence: TGCGCCAGCAGCCCACTAGTGGGGGCTGGCACAGATACGCAGTATTTT. This translates into CASSPLVGAGTDTQYF.

The chain uses TRBV7-9 and TRBJ2-1; TRBD2 agrees at 12 bases. The germline V gene has CDR1 SEHNR and CDR2 FQNEAQ (reference sequence). The length of the CDR3 is 18 residues. With V trimmed by 5 bases and J by 7 bases, 15 bases remained unmatched. The CDR3 DNA reads as TGTGCCAGCAGCCCCCAAAGGTCTAGCGGGAGGGGAGGGAATGAGCAGTTCTTC. Its translation: CASSPQRSSGRGGNEQFF. Together with reference TRBV7-9 and TRBJ2-1, the CDR3 gives the full variable domain: DTGVSQNPRHKITKRGQNVTFRCDPISEHNRLYWYRQTLGQGPEFLTYFQNEAQLEKSRLLSDRFSAERPKGSFSTLEIQRTEQGDSAMYLCASSPQRSSGRGGNEQFFGPGTRLTVL.

This clone was seen just once. The genes are TRBV28 and TRBJ2-1, with 12 bases identical to TRBD2. V dropped 4 bases and J dropped 4; count of bases not matched to a gene: 8. This CDR3 is 17 amino acids long. Germline V lookup: CDR1 MDHEN, CDR2 SYDVKM. CDR3 loop: CASSSTLAGGPYNEQFF. The CDR3 DNA is TGTGCCAGCAGTTCGACTCTAGCGGGAGGGCCTTACAATGAGCAGTTCTTC.

This chain uses TRBV21-1 with TRBJ2-7; the table gives TRBD2 as D, unverified against the DNA. TRBV21-1 has pseudogene status. The CDR3 totals 17 residues. Here the CDR3 DNA reads TGTGCCAGCAGCAAAGCCCCTATTCTAGCGGGAGCCTCCGAGCAGTACTTC. Translation gives CASSKAPILAGASEQYF.

CDR3 amino acids: CASSQTPQGPQHF. Here the CDR3 DNA reads TGTGCCAGTAGTCAAACACCCCAGGGGCCCCAGCATTTT. This chain joins TRBV19 and TRBJ1-5, with D perhaps TRBD1 (5 bases). V was trimmed by 5 bases and J by 9 bases, leaving 14 bases between them. Germline assignment: CDR1 LNHDA and CDR2 SQIVND (reference sequence). The CDR3 is made up of 13 amino acids.

This sequence joins TRBV7-9 and TRBJ1-3; the D is unclear. Trimming removed 5 bases at V and 0 bases at J, with 11 bases between. Germline-derived CDR1 and CDR2 are SEHNR and FQNEAQ (reference sequence). The CDR3 covers 15 residues. CDR3 residues: CASSVPSSSGNTIYF. The CDR3 DNA sequence: TGTGCCAGCAGCGTACCCAGTAGCTCTGGAAACACCATATATTTT.

The chain has TRBV19 and TRBJ2-7; D is undetermined. V lost 10 bases and J lost 1, with 14 bases in between. CDR3 length equals 13 residues. Germline V gives CDR1 LNHDA, CDR2 SQIVND (reference sequence). The CDR3 sequence is CATRSVVSYEQYF. CDR3 nucleotides: TGTGCCACCCGATCGGTCGTATCCTACGAGCAGTACTTC. The complete variable domain, with remaining parts taken from reference TRBV19 and TRBJ2-7, reads DGGITQSPKYLFRKEGQNVTLSCEQNLNHDAMYWYRQDPGQGLRLIYYSQIVNDFQKGDIAEGYSVSREKKESFPLTVTSAQKNPTAFYLCATRSVVSYEQYFGPGTRLTVT.

The rearrangement links TRBV19 to TRBJ2-2; tentatively, D is TRBD2 (5 bases). The CDR3 runs to 13 residues. Trimming removed 9 bases at V and 2 bases at J, with 10 bases between. Germline values: CDR1 LNHDA, CDR2 SQIVND (reference sequence). The CDR3 sequence: CASLRGNTGELFF. CDR3 nucleotides: TGTGCCAGCCTACGGGGAAACACCGGGGAGCTGTTTTTT.

J is TRBJ2-1 and V is TRBV4-3; TRBD2 might be the D (5 bases). Trimming pared 0 bases from V and 10 bases from J, leaving 10 bases between. Germline assignment: CDR1 LGHNA and CDR2 YSLEER. The CDR3 is made up of 13 amino acids. The CDR3 DNA sequence: TGCGCCAGCAGCCAAGACAGGAGAGGGGAGCAGTTCTTC. Its protein product is CASSQDRRGEQFF.

This rearrangement joins TRBV7-2 to TRBJ2-1, with 8 bases fitting TRBD2. The V gene end was trimmed by 3 bases and the J gene end by 5 bases; junction bases not matched to a gene: 12. This CDR3 has 17 residues. Germline V lookup: CDR1 SGHTA, CDR2 FQGNSA. The CDR3 DNA is TGTGCCAGCAGCTTTTCCCCCACTAGCGGAGTTAACAATGAGCAGTTCTTC. It specifies CASSFSPTSGVNNEQFF.

The J gene is TRBJ2-7, the V gene TRBV10-3; D is tentatively TRBD1 or TRBD2 (5 bases each). The CDR3 runs 15 residues. Trimming removed 2 bases at V and 6 bases at J, with 17 bases between. Germline V CDR1 and CDR2: ENHRY, SYGVKD. The DNA for the CDR3 is TGTGCCATCAGTGAGACATCAGGGCACGGAGGCGAGCAGTACTTC. Translated, it gives CAISETSGHGGEQYF.

This chain links TRBV21-1 with TRBJ2-7; the table's D gene call, TRBD2, was not cross checked with the DNA. TRBV21-1 constitutes a pseudogene. The CDR3 is made up of 16 amino acids. The CDR3 loop is CASSKFGSSASYEQYF. DNA for the CDR3: TGTGCCAGCAGCAAATTTGGATCTAGCGCCTCCTACGAGCAGTACTTC.